This record covers a single T cell receptor beta chain. This sample was taken from a study of blood T cell repertoires in COVID-19. Overall study: Nucleic acid was either cDNA or gDNA, and it came from T cells, B-cell-depleted T cells, or PBMCs.

The germline V and J ends were trimmed by 5 bases and 7 bases, with 14 bases remaining between them. The length of the CDR3 is 13 residues. Germline V gene sequence: CDR1 MNHEY, CDR2 SMNVEV (reference sequence). TCRdb's table, derived via immunoSEQ multiplex PCR, lists solely in-frame clones and lacks some. The data hold over 250,000 clones, with 80% to 90% observed a single time. The source of this sequence is a woman aged 70-85 years with acute or convalescent COVID-19. The sequencing input was peripheral blood. V and J are TRBV27 and TRBJ1-1, with D perhaps TRBD1 (5 bases). CDR3 protein: CASSPSAGGEAFF. For the CDR3, the DNA is TGTGCCAGCAGTCCCTCCGCCGGGGGTGAAGCTTTCTTT.